This TCR beta chain was captured in a study of blood T cells in healthy people across ages. About this clonotype: Its target is unknown.

General study findings and limits: Since the PBMCs were unsorted, naive and antigen-experienced cells could not be conclusively compared.

The authors ran a second PCR of roughly 6 to 11 cycles using a sample-barcoded 5' primer and a J-beta primer mix. TCRdb reanalysed the 5' RACE reads using MiXCR and keeps one entry per CDR3 protein. Here the sample spans some 1.4 million distinct CDR3 sequences, around two fifths being singletons. CDR1 DFQATT and CDR2 SNEGSKA come from the germline V gene (reference sequence). Trimming removed 0 bases at V and 3 bases at J, with 9 bases between. This CDR3 has 13 residues. Input material: blood. The V call is TRBV20-1, the J call TRBJ2-7; no reliable D call. The sequence derives from a young woman in good health. CDR3 in DNA: TGCAGTGCTAGAGATCTACCAGACTACGAGCAGTACTTC. It specifies CSARDLPDYEQYF.